The 20 T cell receptor beta chains below come from one sample, sequenced in a study of cytomegalovirus exposure and HLA in healthy donors. Assay: immunoSEQ multiplex PCR; the TCRdb copy retains only in-frame clones and omits some. Of 100,000 to 150,000 clones listed, 90% to 97% are singletons. The sample was PBMCs. The receptor set was obtained from a man aged 18 to 29 in good health and CMV-seronegative.

The chain uses TRBV11-3 and TRBJ2-1; TRBD1 might be the D (6 bases). V was cut by 4 bases and J by 0 bases, with 25 bases left in between. The CDR3 has 20 amino acids. Germline V lookup: CDR1 SGHNT, CDR2 YENEEA. The CDR3 DNA reads as TGTGCCAGCAGCTCAACAGGGTGGATTTTGCGGATGAGCTCCTACAATGAGCAGTTCTTC. Protein product: CASSSTGWILRMSSYNEQFF.

The chain links TRBV7-8 to TRBJ2-1; the match to TRBD2 covers 8 bases. Trimming removed 5 bases from V and 4 bases from J; junction bases left unmatched: 10. CDR3 size: 16 residues. Germline V CDR1 and CDR2: SGHVS, FQNEAQ. In nucleotides, the CDR3 is TGTGCCAGCAGCCCCACCAGCGGGAGTTCGTACAATGAGCAGTTCTTC. Its protein product is CASSPTSGSSYNEQFF.

The rearrangement uses TRBV30 and TRBJ1-5; D gene unclear. V lost 2 bases, J lost 2 bases, and 19 bases lay in between. From germline, CDR1 is GTSNPN and CDR2 SVGIG (reference sequence). CDR3 length: 17 amino acids. The CDR3 coding sequence is TGTGCCTGGAGTCCCCAGCCGCTGGGCGCTGGCAATCAGCCCCAGCATTTT. Amino acid sequence: CAWSPQPLGAGNQPQHF.

The table lists this clone with a count of one. This chain's CDR3 is CASSPPSGIPNYEQYF. In DNA form, the CDR3 reads TGTGCCAGCTCACCACCGTCAGGAATTCCTAACTACGAGCAGTACTTC. This chain connects TRBV18 to TRBJ2-7; D gene uncertain. There are 16 residues in the CDR3. Germline CDR1 and CDR2: KGHSH and LQKENI. The V gene lost 0 bases and the J gene lost 3 bases, with 15 bases spanning the gap.

V is TRBV23-1 and J is TRBJ2-7; D is ambiguous. TRBV23-1 carries the ORF label, with uncertain function. There are 17 residues in the CDR3. Trimming left V 0 bases short and J 0 bases short, with 15 bases between. The CDR3 bases are TGCGCCAGCAGTCAATCAGGTTTGCGGTGCAGCTCCTACGAGCAGTACTTC. This encodes CASSQSGLRCSSYEQYF.

The rearrangement uses TRBV9 and TRBJ2-7, with TRBD1 matching over 9 bases. The CDR3 consists of 14 residues. Germline-derived CDR1 and CDR2 are SGDLS and YYNGEE. With V trimmed by 3 bases and J by 4 bases, 5 bases remained unmatched. CDR3 nucleotides: TGTGCCAGCAGCGGGGGGACAGGGCTTTACGAGCAGTACTTC. This encodes CASSGGTGLYEQYF.

The V and J genes are TRBV7-9 and TRBJ1-4, with D maybe TRBD1 (5 bases). This CDR3 spans 14 amino acids. The germline V gene encodes CDR1 SEHNR and CDR2 FQNEAQ (reference sequence). V was shortened by 5 bases and J by 5 bases, with 12 bases between the two germline ends. In nucleotides, the CDR3 is TGTGCCAGCAGCCCCCGGTCAGGGAATGAAAAACTGTTTTTT. Amino acids: CASSPRSGNEKLFF.

This clone is a singleton in its sample. V usage is TRBV6-1 and J usage is TRBJ2-7, with TRBD1 matching 8 bases. In germline, CDR1 is MNHNS, CDR2 SASEGT. V dropped 1 base and J dropped 5; count of bases not matched to a gene: 16. The CDR3 extends over 18 amino acids. In DNA, the CDR3 is TGTGCCAGCAGTGAAGAAGGGGGAGTAAACAGGGGGACCCACGAGCAGTACTTC. The encoded protein is CASSEEGGVNRGTHEQYF.

The chain combines TRBV28 with TRBJ2-7; 10 bases line up with TRBD2. Germline V CDR1 and CDR2: MDHEN, SYDVKM. Germline trimming cut 8 bases from V and 2 bases from J; bases unmatched to any gene: 3. This CDR3 spans 13 amino acids. CDR3 bases: TGTGCCAGCGGGGGACTAGCGACCTACGAGCAGTACTTC. Its protein product is CASGGLATYEQYF.

The rearrangement joins TRBV15 to TRBJ1-2, with a possible D match to TRBD1 (5 bases). The CDR3 spans 16 residues. V was trimmed by 2 bases and J by 2 bases, leaving 15 bases between them. The germline gives CDR1 LNHNV, CDR2 YYDKDF (reference sequence). Here the CDR3 DNA reads TGTGCCACCAGCAGATCTCCAGGGAAGGGGAACTATGGCTACACCTTC. As protein: CATSRSPGKGNYGYTF.

The J gene is TRBJ1-2, the V gene TRBV30; D gene uncertain. CDR1 GTSNPN and CDR2 SVGIG come from the germline V gene (reference sequence). V shed 1 base and J shed 5 bases, with 5 bases lying between them. The CDR3 runs to 11 residues. CDR3 loop: CAWSAHYGYTF. CDR3 bases: TGTGCCTGGAGTGCACATTATGGCTACACCTTC.

This chain uses TRBV18 with TRBJ1-1; D uncertain. The CDR3 has 12 amino acids. V was shortened by 3 bases and J by 7 bases, with 9 bases between the two germline ends. Germline V CDR1 and CDR2: KGHSH, LQKENI. The CDR3 is CASSPGGVEAFF. The CDR3 nucleotides read TGTGCCAGCTCACCGGGCGGGGTTGAAGCTTTCTTT.

The count of this clone is one. J is TRBJ2-5 and V is TRBV7-9; D uncertain. V gave up 3 bases and J gave up 2 bases, with 7 bases separating them. CDR3 length: 13 amino acids. Germline CDR1 reads SEHNR; CDR2 reads FQNEAQ (reference sequence). The CDR3 region is CASSFVRQETQYF. The CDR3 DNA reads as TGTGCCAGCAGCTTCGTCAGGCAAGAGACCCAGTACTTC.

This rearrangement joins TRBV4-3 to TRBJ2-1; TRBD2 aligns across 7 bases. Germline V CDR1 and CDR2: LGHNA, YSLEER. Losses at the gene ends were 3 bases for V and 6 bases for J; bases not matched to a gene: 11. The CDR3 sequence is 16 residues long. CDR3 loop: CASSQVAGPYVNEQFF. The CDR3 nucleotides read TGCGCCAGCAGCCAGGTAGCGGGTCCCTATGTCAATGAGCAGTTCTTC.

This clone has just one count. This chain links TRBV11-2 with TRBJ2-1, with 7 bases matching TRBD2. Germline lookup yields CDR1 SGHAT and CDR2 FQNNGV. J was trimmed by 4 bases and V by 2 bases; bases with no gene match: 14. This CDR3 is 18 amino acids long. CDR3 sequence: CASSLLPGASGVYNEQFF. The CDR3 nucleotides are TGTGCCAGCAGCTTACTCCCCGGGGCTAGCGGAGTTTACAATGAGCAGTTCTTC. The variable domain in full, with the rest retrieved from reference TRBV11-2 and TRBJ2-1, is EAGVAQSPRYKIIEKRQSVAFWCNPISGHATLYWYQQILGQGPKLLIQFQNNGVVDDSQLPKDRFSAERLKGVDSTLKIQPAKLEDSAVYLCASSLLPGASGVYNEQFFGPGTRLTVL.

The chain is built from TRBV30 and TRBJ2-3; TRBD2 matches 12 bases. Germline CDR1 reads GTSNPN; CDR2 reads SVGIG (reference sequence). The CDR3 covers 15 residues. J gave up 4 bases and V 0 bases, and 2 bases lay outside the gene matches. The CDR3: CAWSVGLAGPDTQYF. The CDR3 bases are TGTGCCTGGAGTGTCGGACTAGCGGGACCAGATACGCAGTATTTT.

The chain carries TRBV4-3 and TRBJ1-4, with 10 bases aligning to TRBD1. V was clipped by 3 bases and J by 5 bases; unmatched bases: 3. This CDR3 spans 15 amino acids. Germline loops: CDR1 LGHNA, CDR2 YSLEER. CDR3 nucleotide sequence: TGCGCCAGCAGCCAGCCGGGACAGGGGAATGAAAAACTGTTTTTT. Its translation: CASSQPGQGNEKLFF.

This chain links TRBV11-1 with TRBJ2-1; 8 bases line up with TRBD1. V was clipped by 5 bases and J by 5 bases; unmatched bases: 8. Looked up from germline, CDR1 is SGHAT and CDR2 is FQDESV (reference sequence). There are 15 residues in the CDR3. The CDR3 DNA reads as TGTGCCAGCAGCCTAGGACAGGGTCGACACAATGAGCAGTTCTTC. Protein sequence: CASSLGQGRHNEQFF.

The rearrangement uses TRBV5-5 and TRBJ1-5; D is unresolved. Between the trimmed V and J ends, which lost 3 bases and 3 bases, there was a span of 19 bases. The CDR3 length is 17 residues. Germline values: CDR1 SGHKS, CDR2 YYEKEE (reference sequence). CDR3 sequence: CASSSLGGSGNNQPQHF. The CDR3 DNA sequence: TGTGCCAGCAGCTCCCTCGGAGGTTCGGGGAACAATCAGCCCCAGCATTTT.

The chain uses TRBV7-2 and TRBJ2-3; D perhaps matches TRBD1 (5 bases). V dropped 1 base and J dropped 14 bases, with 19 bases sitting between them. The CDR3 has 14 residues. Per the germline V gene, CDR1 is SGHTA and CDR2 is FQGNSA. The CDR3 loop is CASSLEQVPNRGYF. CDR3 bases: TGTGCCAGCAGCTTAGAACAGGTGCCCAATCGTGGGTATTTT.